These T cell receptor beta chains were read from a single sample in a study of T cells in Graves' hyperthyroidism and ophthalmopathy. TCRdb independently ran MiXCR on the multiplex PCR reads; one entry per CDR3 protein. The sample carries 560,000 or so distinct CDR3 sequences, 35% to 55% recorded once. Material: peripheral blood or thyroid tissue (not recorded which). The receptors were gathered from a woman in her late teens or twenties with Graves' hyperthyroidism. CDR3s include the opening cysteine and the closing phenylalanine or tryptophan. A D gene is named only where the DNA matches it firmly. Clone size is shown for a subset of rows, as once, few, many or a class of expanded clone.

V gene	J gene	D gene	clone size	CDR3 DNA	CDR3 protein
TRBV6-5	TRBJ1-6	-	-	TGTGCCAGCGGCAGTTCACCCCTCCACTTT	CASGSSPLHF
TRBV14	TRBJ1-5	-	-	TGTGCCAGCAGCCAAAGGGGTTTGAATCAGCCCCAGCATTTT	CASSQRGLNQPQHF
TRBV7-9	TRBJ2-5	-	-	TGTGCCAGCAGCAGGGACTTGGAGACCCAGTACTTC	CASSRDLETQYF
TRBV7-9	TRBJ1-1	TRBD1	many	TGTGCCAGCAGCCCAAAGACAGGGATTGAAGCTTTCTTT	CASSPKTGIEAFF
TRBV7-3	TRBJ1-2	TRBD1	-	TGCGCCAGCAGCCAAGACAGGGGGCCAAGCTATGGCTACACCTTC	CASSQDRGPSYGYTF
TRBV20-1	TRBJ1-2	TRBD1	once	TGCAGTGCCCCCAGGGGGCTCGGAGGGGGATCTAACTATGGCTACACCTTC	CSAPRGLGGGSNYGYTF
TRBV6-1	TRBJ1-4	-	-	TGTGCCAGCAGTCCAGGGATCTATGAAAAACTGTTTTTT	CASSPGIYEKLFF
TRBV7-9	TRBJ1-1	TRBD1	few	TGTGCCAGCAGCTCCCCTAACAGGGGATCTGAAGCTTTCTTT	CASSSPNRGSEAFF
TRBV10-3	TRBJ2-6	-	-	TGTGCCACCGGGCAGGGCGGACGCTCTGGGACCAACGTCCTGACTTTC	CATGQGGRSGTNVLTF
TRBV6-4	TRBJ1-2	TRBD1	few	TGTGCCAGCAGTGCCTCCCGGACAGGCCTTGGATCCTATGGCTACACCTTC	CASSASRTGLGSYGYTF
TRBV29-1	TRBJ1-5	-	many	TGCAGCGTTGCTGTTTCTGGCGGCAATCAGCCCCAGCATTTT	CSVAVSGGNQPQHF
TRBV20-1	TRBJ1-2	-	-	TGCAGTGCTGAGGGAAGAAGCGGCTACACCTTC	CSAEGRSGYTF
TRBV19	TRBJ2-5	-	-	TGTGCCAGTAGGAGCAGCGGGCACCAAGAGACCCAGTACTTC	CASRSSGHQETQYF
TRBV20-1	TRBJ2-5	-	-	TGCAGTGCTAGAGATCTGGGGGAGACCCAGTACTTC	CSARDLGETQYF
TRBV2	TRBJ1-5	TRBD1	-	TGTGCCAGCAAGGGATTGGCAGGGGGGCCGAATCAGCCCCAGCATTTT	CASKGLAGGPNQPQHF
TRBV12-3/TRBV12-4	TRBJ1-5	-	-	TGTGCCAGCAGTTTTTTATCGACCAATCAGCCCCAGCATTTT	CASSFLSTNQPQHF
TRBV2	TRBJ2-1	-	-	TGTGCCAGCAGTGAGCCGGGCACCTACAATGAGCAGTTCTTC	CASSEPGTYNEQFF
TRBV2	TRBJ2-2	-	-	TGTGCCAGCGGGCTATCTCTAAGGGGGGAGCTGTTTTTT	CASGLSLRGELFF
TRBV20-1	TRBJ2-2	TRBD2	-	TGCAGTGCTAGAGGACGCGGGAGTTCGATAGCCGGGGAGCTGTTTTTT	CSARGRGSSIAGELFF
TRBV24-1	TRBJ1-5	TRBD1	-	TGTGCCGACAGGGAGAATCAGCCCCAGCATTTT	CADRENQPQHF